This TCR beta chain was captured by sequencing in a study of T-cell memory formation after mild COVID-19. Notes on the study in general: The appearance of some responding clones in pre-infection memory suggested that cross-reactive memory joined. Contracting CD4+ clones sat mainly in CM and EM; CD8+ in EMRA. Clones that got smaller from day 15 to 85 had even CD4/CD8, while clones growing later tipped toward CD4+.

The table lists this clonotype with a count of one. The antigen remains unidentified. 5'RACE with constant-segment primers yielded barcoded, UMI-tagged TCR alpha and TCR beta cDNA libraries. TCRdb re-called the 5' RACE reads with MiXCR, one entry per CDR3 protein. The repertoire has 300,000 to 400,000 distinct CDR3 sequences, approximately 29% of them found once; the top ten carry roughly 12%. Germline CDR1 and CDR2: SGHVS and FQNEAQ. The CDR3 extends over 17 amino acids. V dropped 5 bases and J dropped 0 bases, with 17 bases sitting between them. This clonotype was obtained from an adult woman who had mild COVID-19 (a few samples of this study predate the infection). Cell type and time point are not known. Input material: PBMCs or a T cell subset sorted from them (not recorded which). The chain links TRBV7-8 to TRBJ2-1, with D perhaps TRBD1 (5 bases). Here the CDR3 DNA reads TGTGCCAGCAGCCTACCTCCCAGGGTGGGCTCCTACAATGAGCAGTTCTTC. Its protein is CASSLPPRVGSYNEQFF.